The source of this T cell receptor beta chain is a study of cytomegalovirus exposure and HLA in healthy donors. The study's findings and limits: Through in vitro validation, three CMV-associated chains were shown to be specific for CMV antigens.

Primers included in the PCR were 60 Vbeta and 13 Jbeta primers. Clones were sequenced by immunoSEQ multiplex PCR, and TCRdb holds only the in-frame ones, with some missing. Of over 120,000 clones in the sample, nearly 10% were seen once. Nominally healthy donors provided the samples, though records likely missed some immune exposures. With regard to this clone: Its antigen remains unknown.

This clonotype was obtained from a man aged 50 or older in good health and CMV-seronegative. Sequencing used PBMCs.

The CDR3 protein is CASSMGGGRAYNEQFF. For the CDR3, the DNA is TGTGCCAGCAGCATGGGGGGCGGGAGGGCCTACAATGAGCAGTTCTTC. The rearrangement uses TRBV5-6 and TRBJ2-1; 9 bases map to TRBD2. The germline V gene encodes CDR1 SGHDT and CDR2 YYEEEE. The CDR3 length is 16 residues. V lost 4 bases, J lost 2 bases, and 7 bases stayed unmatched.